This T cell receptor (beta chain) was found in a study of CD8 T cells in Susac syndrome. Study-level findings and limits: The study's TCR sequencing and HLA analysis covered a relatively small number of individuals, and the study acknowledged this.

In regard to this clonotype: Antigen: not known.

Reverse transcription used about 0.45 to 1 ug RNA and random hexamers. Each CDR3 protein is one row after TCRdb ran MiXCR on the immunoSEQ multiplex PCR reads. The repertoire holds over 100,000 distinct CDR3 sequences, approximately 91% seen once, with about 0.14% in the top ten. In blood CD8+ and CD4+ T cells, TCR beta underwent sequencing. It was healthy donors who served as the controls, matched for age and sex. This CDR3 is 18 amino acids long. The ends lost 5 bases at V and 4 bases at J; junction bases unmatched: 19. Germline V lookup: CDR1 KGHSH, CDR2 LQKENI. This chain joins TRBV18 and TRBJ1-2; 7 nucleotides line up with TRBD1. Sample: CD4+ T cells from PBMCs. This receptor was obtained from a human donor in good health. CDR3 sequence: CASSSGAATGTVFYGYTF. The CDR3 nucleotides are TGTGCCAGCTCATCGGGCGCCGCGACCGGGACAGTTTTCTATGGCTACACCTTC. Filled out from reference TRBV18 and TRBJ1-2, the complete variable domain reads NAGVMQNPRHLVRRRGQEARLRCSPMKGHSHVYWYRQLPEEGLKFMVYLQKENIIDESGMPKERFSAEFPKEGPSILRIQQVVRGDSAAYFCASSSGAATGTVFYGYTFGSGTRLTVV.